Listed below are T cell receptor beta chains from one sample, sequenced in a study of T cells in Graves' hyperthyroidism and ophthalmopathy. TCRdb analysed the multiplex PCR reads with MiXCR anew, one entry per CDR3 protein. In the table there are some 50,000 distinct CDR3 sequences, roughly 50% of which are singletons. The sample taken for sequencing was blood. Every receptor here comes from a woman aged 45-59 years with Graves' ophthalmopathy. Each CDR3 is given without its conserved first and last residue.

V gene: TRBV5-1
J gene: TRBJ2-7
CDR3 protein: ASSLSGQGYEQY

V gene: TRBV19
J gene: TRBJ2-3
CDR3 protein: ASSPGDRGSFTDTQY

V gene: TRBV5-1
J gene: TRBJ2-1
CDR3 protein: ASSLNSNLNEQF

V gene: TRBV7-9
J gene: TRBJ1-5
CDR3 protein: ASSLVWSQSEYEH

V gene: TRBV7-6
J gene: TRBJ2-2
CDR3 protein: ASSLLTGGSTGELF

V gene: TRBV6-5
J gene: TRBJ1-2
CDR3 protein: ASSYGTGEYGYT

V gene: TRBV13
J gene: TRBJ2-4
CDR3 protein: ASSLVRMGKNIQY

V gene: TRBV20-1
J gene: TRBJ1-3
CDR3 protein: SASATGGGNTIY

V gene: TRBV20-1
J gene: TRBJ2-1
CDR3 protein: SARGGGTGSYNEQF

V gene: TRBV5-8
J gene: TRBJ2-7
CDR3 protein: ASSQGRRVDEQY

V gene: TRBV2
J gene: TRBJ2-7
CDR3 protein: ASSDPPGQGAYEQY

V gene: TRBV2
J gene: TRBJ2-3
CDR3 protein: ATLAGGDTQY

V gene: TRBV6-2/TRBV6-3
J gene: TRBJ2-1
CDR3 protein: ASSPASGSREQF

V gene: TRBV27
J gene: TRBJ2-7
CDR3 protein: ASKTSGLSYEQY

V gene: TRBV5-1
J gene: TRBJ2-5
CDR3 protein: ASSLFRAGGAGTQY

V gene: TRBV9
J gene: TRBJ2-1
CDR3 protein: ASSVSGTSGSEQF

V gene: TRBV6-2/TRBV6-3
J gene: TRBJ2-1
CDR3 protein: ASSYLAGGYNEQF

V gene: TRBV20-1
J gene: TRBJ1-1
CDR3 protein: SARPDPTEAF

V gene: TRBV7-2
J gene: TRBJ2-2
CDR3 protein: ASVRELF

V gene: TRBV7-8
J gene: TRBJ1-2
CDR3 protein: ASSFRPDSGGGYT

V gene: TRBV10-3
J gene: TRBJ1-2
CDR3 protein: AITHTTGGDYGYT

V gene: TRBV6-1
J gene: TRBJ2-7
CDR3 protein: ASSETGRGYEQY

V gene: TRBV7-2
J gene: TRBJ1-2
CDR3 protein: ASEWDPIPGQGANYGYT

V gene: TRBV4-2
J gene: TRBJ2-1
CDR3 protein: ASSQALGSVPNEQF

V gene: TRBV12-3/TRBV12-4
J gene: TRBJ1-1
CDR3 protein: ASRLNRRGNTEAF

V gene: TRBV2
J gene: TRBJ2-6
CDR3 protein: ASSETGPNTEA

V gene: TRBV11-1
J gene: TRBJ2-1
CDR3 protein: ASSEYSGYNSEQF

V gene: TRBV5-1
J gene: TRBJ1-3
CDR3 protein: ASSLDFRNTIY

V gene: TRBV12-3/TRBV12-4
J gene: TRBJ1-5
CDR3 protein: ASSHRQERNQPQH

V gene: TRBV19
J gene: TRBJ2-3
CDR3 protein: ASSISQGVGTDTQY

V gene: TRBV6-5
J gene: TRBJ2-7
CDR3 protein: ASSYDLAASSYEQY

V gene: TRBV10-3
J gene: TRBJ2-2
CDR3 protein: AISEDIPNTGELF

V gene: TRBV5-1
J gene: TRBJ1-5
CDR3 protein: ASSLVGARDNNQPQH

V gene: TRBV6-5
J gene: TRBJ2-7
CDR3 protein: ASSPTGTGVYEQY

V gene: TRBV19
J gene: TRBJ2-1
CDR3 protein: VSSRAESAYNEQF

V gene: TRBV19
J gene: TRBJ1-5
CDR3 protein: ASRGQAEQPQH

V gene: TRBV20-1
J gene: TRBJ1-6
CDR3 protein: SAGRGWDGALPLH

V gene: TRBV5-1
J gene: TRBJ2-7
CDR3 protein: ASSLEGYEQY

V gene: TRBV20-1
J gene: TRBJ2-7
CDR3 protein: SAPGLADLFSYEQY

V gene: TRBV10-3
J gene: TRBJ2-2
CDR3 protein: AIGTGQGGAGELF

V gene: TRBV7-3
J gene: TRBJ1-4
CDR3 protein: ASSQPRKDRDGKLF

V gene: TRBV2
J gene: TRBJ2-5
CDR3 protein: ASRQDVKTQY

V gene: TRBV2
J gene: TRBJ2-2
CDR3 protein: ASSEGPGELF

V gene: TRBV4-1
J gene: TRBJ2-3
CDR3 protein: ASSQSPRDKRTDTQY

V gene: TRBV24-1
J gene: TRBJ2-3
CDR3 protein: ATSDNLAGADTQY

V gene: TRBV2
J gene: TRBJ2-6
CDR3 protein: ASVEVDRGLGANVLT

V gene: TRBV15
J gene: TRBJ2-7
CDR3 protein: ATSSPGLAGVEQY

V gene: TRBV5-6
J gene: TRBJ2-5
CDR3 protein: ASSARQGDETQY

V gene: TRBV19
J gene: TRBJ1-5
CDR3 protein: ASSPRHTTTSNQPQH

V gene: TRBV6-5
J gene: TRBJ2-6
CDR3 protein: ASRKGGANVLT

V gene: TRBV20-1
J gene: TRBJ1-6
CDR3 protein: SAKGEGSYNPPLH